The 31 T cell receptor beta chains below all came from one sample that was sequenced in a study of cytomegalovirus exposure and HLA in healthy donors. Assay: immunoSEQ multiplex PCR; the TCRdb copy retains only in-frame clones and omits some. The table has hundreds of thousands of clones, roughly 87% seen once. Sequencing input: PBMCs. Every receptor here comes from a man between 18 and 35 years old in good health and CMV-seropositive.

The J gene is TRBJ2-7, the V gene TRBV18; perhaps TRBD2 as D (6 bases). This CDR3 has 15 amino acids. V dropped 3 bases and J dropped 4 bases, with 16 bases sitting between them. Germline CDR1 and CDR2: KGHSH and LQKENI. Here the CDR3 DNA reads TGTGCCAGCTCACCGGCCACCGGGGGATTATACGAGCAGTACTTC. Translation gives CASSPATGGLYEQYF.

The gene calls are TRBV27 and TRBJ2-1, with a tentative D call TRBD2 (5 bases). With 3 bases removed from V and 8 bases from J, the gap between germline ends came to 14 bases. Per the germline V gene, CDR1 is MNHEY and CDR2 is SMNVEV (reference sequence). The length of the CDR3 is 14 residues. CDR3 nucleotides: TGTGCCAGCAGTTTTTCATCCGCGCGGGATGAGCAGTTCTTC. Amino acid sequence: CASSFSSARDEQFF.

DNA of the CDR3: TGTGCCTTAGCATTCGGGACAGGGGAAGAGACCCAGTACTTC. This sequence encodes CALAFGTGEETQYF. The gene calls are TRBV2 and TRBJ2-5, with 10 bases identical to TRBD1. CDR3 length equals 14 residues. Germline V lookup: CDR1 SNHLY, CDR2 FYNNEI. With V trimmed by 11 bases and J by 3 bases, 9 bases remained unmatched.

The chain recombines TRBV7-3 with TRBJ1-1; 9 nucleotides line up with TRBD1. CDR3 length: 16 residues. V trimming: 1 base; J trimming: 3 bases; junction bases outside the gene matches: 6. CDR1 SGHTA and CDR2 FQGTGA come from the germline V gene. The CDR3 loop reads CASSLMGTGSDTEAFF. DNA of the CDR3: TGTGCCAGCAGCTTAATGGGGACAGGGAGTGACACTGAAGCTTTCTTT.

The CDR3 sequence is CASSPSGTWGETQYF. In DNA form, the CDR3 reads TGCGCCAGCAGCCCGTCGGGAACCTGGGGAGAGACCCAGTACTTC. The chain combines TRBV5-1 with TRBJ2-5; possibly TRBD2 for D (5 bases). This CDR3 region has 15 residues. Per germline, CDR1 SGHRS and CDR2 YFSETQ. Trimming took off 4 bases at V and 4 bases at J, with 17 bases between the two ends.

The chain uses TRBV6-6 and TRBJ1-1, with 9 nucleotides matching TRBD1. Germline loops: CDR1 MNHNY, CDR2 SVGAGI (reference sequence). Trimming took 4 bases from V and 10 from J; bases not matched to a gene: 7. This CDR3 spans 13 amino acids. The CDR3, as DNA: TGTGCCAGCAGTTCCTACAGGGGGCAGGGAGCTTTCTTT. Amino acid sequence: CASSSYRGQGAFF.

J is TRBJ2-1 and V is TRBV27; D might be TRBD2 (6 bases). CDR3 length equals 16 residues. Germline CDR1 reads MNHEY; CDR2 reads SMNVEV (reference sequence). V was shortened by 3 bases and J by 2 bases, with 14 bases between the two germline ends. The CDR3 spells CASSFLSREAYNEQFF. In nucleotides, the CDR3 is TGTGCCAGCAGTTTCCTTTCCAGGGAGGCCTACAATGAGCAGTTCTTC.

V usage is TRBV7-2 and J usage is TRBJ2-7; perhaps TRBD1 as D (6 bases). Trimming took 6 bases from V and 2 from J, leaving 23 bases between them. Germline V CDR1 and CDR2: SGHTA, FQGNSA. This CDR3 is 17 amino acids long. The CDR3 DNA follows: TGTGCCAGCAGTTATCCCTCCAGGGGCGGAGGCCCCTACGAGCAGTACTTC. Translating gives CASSYPSRGGGPYEQYF.

The chain recombines TRBV11-2 with TRBJ2-1; 11 bases line up with TRBD1. V lost 5 bases and J lost 5; bases outside the gene matches: 5. The CDR3 consists of 15 residues. Germline CDR1 and CDR2: SGHAT and FQNNGV. In nucleotides, the CDR3 is TGTGCCAGCAGCCGACCGGGACAGGGGGACAATGAGCAGTTCTTC. Translating gives CASSRPGQGDNEQFF.

This chain links TRBV28 with TRBJ1-5; D unclear. V lost 2 bases and J lost 6, with 8 bases in between. Germline V gene sequence: CDR1 MDHEN, CDR2 SYDVKM. This CDR3 comprises 13 residues. The chain's CDR3 is CASSLGGIQPQHF. In nucleotides, the CDR3 is TGTGCCAGCAGTTTAGGAGGGATTCAGCCCCAGCATTTT.

This chain connects TRBV7-6 to TRBJ2-1; tentative D call: TRBD1 (6 bases). Trimming cost V 1 base and J 7 bases, with 11 bases left between them. The CDR3 has 14 residues. Looked up from germline, CDR1 is SGHVS and CDR2 is FNYEAQ. The DNA for the CDR3 is TGTGCCAGCAGCTTAGGGGCAGGGGATAATGAGCAGTTCTTC. Residues: CASSLGAGDNEQFF.

The rearrangement links TRBV5-4 to TRBJ1-2; TRBD1 matches at 8 bases. The junction had 6 bases not matched to a gene; V was cut back by 2 bases and J by 6 bases. CDR3 length equals 14 residues. Germline V gives CDR1 SGHNT, CDR2 YYREEE (reference sequence). The CDR3: CASSLQGGSHGYTF. The CDR3 DNA follows: TGTGCCAGCAGCTTACAGGGGGGAAGCCATGGCTACACCTTC. Full variable domain (remainder filled in from reference TRBV5-4 and TRBJ1-2): ETGVTQSPTHLIKTRGQQVTLRCSSQSGHNTVSWYQQALGQGPQFIFQYYREEENGRGNFPPRFSGLQFPNYSSELNVNALELDDSALYLCASSLQGGSHGYTFGSGTRLTVV.

The CDR3 is CAISEDHRGDTQYF. The CDR3 DNA sequence: TGTGCCATCAGTGAGGACCATCGTGGAGATACGCAGTATTTT. V gene TRBV10-3 combines with J gene TRBJ2-3; no clear D. This CDR3 region has 14 residues. Germline loops: CDR1 ENHRY, CDR2 SYGVKD. Trimming took off 2 bases at V and 5 bases at J, with 11 bases between the two ends.

The chain is built from TRBV9 and TRBJ2-6; no firm D call. Germline-derived CDR1 and CDR2 are SGDLS and YYNGEE. The CDR3 has 16 amino acids. With 0 bases removed from V and 0 bases from J, the gap between germline ends came to 7 bases. Here the CDR3 reads CASSVEGNSGANVLTF. Here the CDR3 DNA reads TGTGCCAGCAGCGTAGAAGGTAACTCTGGGGCCAACGTCCTGACTTTC. The variable domain in full, with the rest retrieved from reference TRBV9 and TRBJ2-6, is DSGVTQTPKHLITATGQRVTLRCSPRSGDLSVYWYQQSLDQGLQFLIQYYNGEERAKGNILERFSAQQFPDLHSELNLSSLELGDSALYFCASSVEGNSGANVLTFGAGSRLTVL.

This clone was seen just once. The chain joins TRBV27 to TRBJ2-7; D possibly matches TRBD1 or TRBD2 (7 bases each). The V end was cut by 3 bases, the J end by 0 bases, with 15 bases between. Germline V gene data show CDR1 as MNHEY and CDR2 as SMNVEV (reference sequence). This CDR3 spans 16 amino acids. As DNA, the CDR3 is TGTGCCAGCAGTTTGAGGGGAGGGGGCGTCTCCTACGAGCAGTACTTC. This codes for CASSLRGGGVSYEQYF.

The rearrangement links TRBV27 to TRBJ2-2; D is unresolved. The CDR3 sequence is 12 residues long. The V end was cut by 8 bases, the J end by 6 bases, with 10 bases between. The germline gives CDR1 MNHEY, CDR2 SMNVEV (reference sequence). The CDR3 loop reads CASRVLAGELFF. CDR3 coding DNA: TGTGCCAGCCGGGTTTTGGCCGGGGAGCTGTTTTTT.

In this sample, this clone turned up a few times. The genes are TRBV27 and TRBJ2-3, with a weak D call TRBD2 (6 bases). There are 16 residues in the CDR3. Germline CDR1 and CDR2: MNHEY and SMNVEV (reference sequence). Trimming pared 6 bases from V and 1 base from J, leaving 17 bases between. The CDR3 coding sequence is TGTGCCAGCAGCTTCGATTTGGGGGGAGGCACAGATACGCAGTATTTT. Its protein product is CASSFDLGGGTDTQYF.

The chain links TRBV20-1 to TRBJ1-2; D not certain. CDR3 size: 11 residues. Germline assignment: CDR1 DFQATT and CDR2 SNEGSKA (reference sequence). V was trimmed by 6 bases and J by 8 bases, leaving 13 bases between them. CDR3 region: CSAGISGGYTF. The CDR3 nucleotides are TGCAGTGCGGGGATCTCTGGAGGCTACACCTTC.

This clone appeared once. The chain couples TRBV7-3 to TRBJ2-3; possibly TRBD1 for D (6 bases). Germline loops: CDR1 SGHTA, CDR2 FQGTGA. V dropped 5 bases and J dropped 6 bases, with 12 bases sitting between them. The CDR3 is 13 amino acids. CDR3 sequence: CASSPPGEDTQYF. Written as DNA, the CDR3 is TGTGCCAGCAGCCCACCAGGGGAGGATACGCAGTATTTT.

The chain employs TRBV5-1 and TRBJ2-2, with 14 bases fitting TRBD2. Germline values: CDR1 SGHRS, CDR2 YFSETQ. This CDR3 is built from 18 residues. V was clipped by 4 bases and J by 4 bases; unmatched bases: 9. CDR3 loop: CASSHGLAGGGATGELFF. The CDR3 bases are TGCGCCAGCAGCCATGGACTAGCGGGAGGCGGGGCCACCGGGGAGCTGTTTTTT.

The chain is built from TRBV6-1 and TRBJ2-1, with 10 bases aligning to TRBD2. V shed 6 bases and J 4 bases; nucleotides not matched to a gene: 0. This CDR3 region has 13 residues. Germline V gene lookup returns CDR1 MNHNS and CDR2 SASEGT. The CDR3 DNA follows: TGTGCCAGCAGGACTAGCGGGTACAATGAGCAGTTCTTC. Translating gives CASRTSGYNEQFF.

The V and J genes are TRBV6-5 and TRBJ2-2; D perhaps matches TRBD1 (6 bases). The germline V gene has CDR1 MNHEY and CDR2 SVGAGI. The CDR3 is 14 amino acids. Trimming cost V 7 bases and J 5 bases, with 14 bases left between them. CDR3 region: CASKYSRGTGELFF. CDR3 DNA sequence: TGTGCCAGCAAATATAGCAGGGGAACCGGGGAGCTGTTTTTT.

The chain recombines TRBV27 with TRBJ2-7; weak D call: TRBD2 (5 bases). The CDR3 runs to 14 residues. The V end lost 10 bases, the J end lost 6 bases, and 22 bases lay between the germline ends. Germline lookup yields CDR1 MNHEY and CDR2 SMNVEV (reference sequence). CDR3 DNA: TGTGCCACGAAGGCGCGGACTCCCCTCGGCGAGCAGTACTTC. Encoded protein: CATKARTPLGEQYF.

Only a few counts were recorded for this clone. Here the CDR3 DNA reads TGTGCCGTATGGGGGGGTAATGAGCAGTTCTTC. It yields the protein CAVWGGNEQFF. This chain links TRBV27 with TRBJ2-1, with 7 nucleotides matching TRBD2. CDR3 length: 11 amino acids. Germline trimming cut 11 bases from V and 7 bases from J; bases unmatched to any gene: 5. Germline V lookup: CDR1 MNHEY, CDR2 SMNVEV (reference sequence).

As regards this clone: Other nucleotide sequences from this sample produce the same CDR3. J is TRBJ2-7 and V is TRBV9; D possibly uses TRBD1 or TRBD2 (5 bases each). Germline loops: CDR1 SGDLS, CDR2 YYNGEE. V lost 0 bases and J 0 bases, leaving 7 bases between the germline ends. The length of the CDR3 is 14 residues. This CDR3 is CASSVAGASYEQYF. CDR3 bases: TGTGCCAGCAGCGTAGCCGGGGCCTCCTACGAGCAGTACTTC.

The chain uses TRBV25-1 and TRBJ2-7, with D maybe TRBD1 (5 bases). The CDR3 is made up of 14 amino acids. With 2 bases removed from V and 1 base from J, the gap between germline ends came to 9 bases. Germline-derived CDR1 and CDR2 are MGHDK and SYGVNS. CDR3 region: CASSEIDSSYEQYF. DNA of the CDR3: TGTGCCAGCAGTGAAATAGACAGTTCCTACGAGCAGTACTTC.

The chain links TRBV10-3 to TRBJ2-7; 9 bases are a match to TRBD1. The CDR3 totals 15 residues. J was trimmed by 0 bases and V by 6 bases; bases with no gene match: 6. The germline V gene encodes CDR1 ENHRY and CDR2 SYGVKD. The CDR3 region has the DNA TGTGCCATCAGACAGACAGGGGGACCCTCCTACGAGCAGTACTTC. Residues: CAIRQTGGPSYEQYF.

The chain is built from TRBV28 and TRBJ1-3; D perhaps matches TRBD1 (5 bases). The CDR3 sequence is 14 residues long. Germline lookup yields CDR1 MDHEN and CDR2 SYDVKM. The V end was cut by 6 bases, the J end by 4 bases, with 13 bases between. Here the CDR3 DNA reads TGTGCCAGCAGCCAGGGCCCGGGAGGAAACACCATATATTTT. Translating it yields CASSQGPGGNTIYF. Variable domain in full (rest from reference TRBV28 and TRBJ1-3): DVKVTQSSRYLVKRTGEKVFLECVQDMDHENMFWYRQDPGLGLRLIYFSYDVKMKEKGDIPEGYSVSREKKERFSLILESASTNQTSMYLCASSQGPGGNTIYFGEGSWLTVV.

Concerning this clone: A much larger clone lies a single base off, so this may be a read error. The chain has TRBV2 and TRBJ2-5; perhaps TRBD1 as D (6 bases). Germline lookup yields CDR1 SNHLY and CDR2 FYNNEI. The CDR3 runs 12 residues. Trimming shortened V by 5 bases and J by 3 bases, and 7 bases separated the two germline ends. The CDR3 bases are TGTGCCAGCAGTTACAGGGAAGAGACCCAGTACTTC. It encodes CASSYREETQYF. The variable domain in full, with the rest retrieved from reference TRBV2 and TRBJ2-5, is EPEVTQTPSHQVTQMGQEVILRCVPISNHLYFYWYRQILGQKVEFLVSFYNNEISEKSEIFDDQFSVERPDGSNFTLKIRSTKLEDSAMYFCASSYREETQYFGPGTRLLVL.

The chain employs TRBV5-1 and TRBJ2-5; tentative D call: TRBD1 (5 bases). CDR3 length: 15 residues. CDR1 is SGHRS and CDR2 is YFSETQ in the germline V gene. V shed 5 bases and J shed 5 bases, with 19 bases lying between them. The CDR3 DNA is TGCGCCAGCAGTCCGGTAGGTCGACAGACCGAGACCCAGTACTTC. It yields the protein CASSPVGRQTETQYF.

This sequence joins TRBV27 and TRBJ2-7, with D unclear. This CDR3 spans 13 amino acids. CDR1 and CDR2 (germline): MNHEY, SMNVEV (reference sequence). The V end lost 5 bases, the J end lost 1 base, and 9 bases lay between the germline ends. CDR3 loop: CASSRSGSYEQYF. The DNA of the CDR3 is TGTGCCAGCAGTAGGTCAGGTTCCTACGAGCAGTACTTC.